This TCR beta chain stems from a study of regulatory T cells in long-lasting Graves disease. Note on this clonotype: Its specificity is not known.

Stated time point: newly diagnosed GD, antithyroid drugs for less than 3 months. The TCR library was prepared using RNA isolated from PBMCs. EDTA tubes received around 9 milliliters of collected peripheral blood. Sequencing libraries for TCR beta were prepared with iRepertoire HTBI primers and Arm-PCR of CDR3 regions. Under the authors' procedure: Identification of gene segments yielded approximately 62 TRBV and about 14 TRBJ across samples. From the multiplex PCR reads, TCRdb called clonotypes with MiXCR, one entry per CDR3 protein. None of the V and J calls come from the authors' own analysis; TCRdb made them. The data show approximately 300,000 distinct CDR3 sequences, with about 18% seen just once and about 39% held by the top ten. The study, taken as a whole, reports: Less diverse TCR repertoires were seen in persistent Graves' patients than in newly diagnosed ones. Persistent disease was characterized by preferential usage of TRBV28, TRBJ1-2 and TRBJ2-5.

From germline, CDR1 is SGHVS and CDR2 FNYEAQ. The CDR3 totals 17 residues. V lost 1 base to trimming and J lost 3 bases; unmatched junction nucleotides: 5. The chain links TRBV7-6 to TRBJ2-1, with TRBD2 matching over 11 bases. The sequences come from peripheral blood mononuclear cells (PBMCs), collected at new diagnosis, from a patient treated with antithyroid drugs. The sequence came from a female donor with Graves disease. DNA for the CDR3: TGTGCCAGCAGCTTAGAGGATAGCGGGGGGGGCTACAATGAGCAGTTCTTC. It specifies CASSLEDSGGGYNEQFF. Combining the CDR3 with reference TRBV7-6 and TRBJ2-1 gives the whole variable domain GAGVSQSPRYKVTKRGQDVALRCDPISGHVSLYWYRQALGQGPEFLTYFNYEAQQDKSGLPNDRFSAERPEGSISTLTIQRTEQRDSAMYRCASSLEDSGGGYNEQFFGPGTRLTVL.